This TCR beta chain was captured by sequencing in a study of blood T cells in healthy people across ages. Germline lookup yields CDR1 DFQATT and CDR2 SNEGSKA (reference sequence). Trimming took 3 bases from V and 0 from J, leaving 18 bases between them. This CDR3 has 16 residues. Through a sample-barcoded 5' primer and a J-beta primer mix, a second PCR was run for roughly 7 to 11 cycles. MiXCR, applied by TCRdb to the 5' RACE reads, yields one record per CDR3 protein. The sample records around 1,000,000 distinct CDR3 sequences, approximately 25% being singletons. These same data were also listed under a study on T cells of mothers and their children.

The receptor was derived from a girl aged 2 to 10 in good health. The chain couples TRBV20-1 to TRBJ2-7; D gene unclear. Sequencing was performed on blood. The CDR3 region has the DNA TGCAGTGCTAGTTACAGTGTATCACACCCCTCCTACGAGCAGTACTTC. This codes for CSASYSVSHPSYEQYF.